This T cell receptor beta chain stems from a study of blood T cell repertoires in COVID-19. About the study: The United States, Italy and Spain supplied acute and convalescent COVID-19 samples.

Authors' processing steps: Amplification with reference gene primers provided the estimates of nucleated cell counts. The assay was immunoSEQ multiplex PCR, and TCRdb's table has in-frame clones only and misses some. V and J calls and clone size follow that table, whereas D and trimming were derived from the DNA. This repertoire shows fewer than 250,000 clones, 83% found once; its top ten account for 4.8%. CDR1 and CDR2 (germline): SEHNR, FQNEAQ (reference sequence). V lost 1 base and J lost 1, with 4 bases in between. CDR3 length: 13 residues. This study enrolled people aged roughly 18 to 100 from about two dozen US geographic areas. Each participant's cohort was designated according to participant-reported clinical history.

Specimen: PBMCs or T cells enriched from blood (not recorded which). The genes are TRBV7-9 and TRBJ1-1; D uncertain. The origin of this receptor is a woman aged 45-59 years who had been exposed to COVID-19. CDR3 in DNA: TGTGCCAGCAGCTTAGGACAGAACACTGAAGCTTTCTTT. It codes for CASSLGQNTEAFF.